This is a list of T cell receptor beta chains from one sample in a study of cytomegalovirus exposure and HLA in healthy donors. Using immunoSEQ multiplex PCR, the repertoire was profiled, and TCRdb retains in-frame clones only, with some absent. The sample includes some 87,000 clones, 78% seen only once; the top ten take less than 6.5%. Source material: PBMCs. The source of these receptors is a man in his late teens or twenties in good health and CMV-seropositive. CDR3s include the opening cysteine and the closing phenylalanine or tryptophan. Fields, in order: J gene, V gene, clone size, D gene, CDR3 DNA, CDR3 protein. D genes are given only for firm matches. Only some rows state a clone size, as once, few, many or a class for expanded clones.

>TRBJ2-1|TRBV4-1|.|.
TGCGCCAGCAGCCAAGCCCCAGGGTTGAATGAGCAGTTCTTC
CASSQAPGLNEQFF
>TRBJ2-7|TRBV7-3|.|TRBD2
TGTGCCAGCAGCCCACTCGGGACTAGCGGGATAATAATTCCCTACGAGCAGTACTTC
CASSPLGTSGIIIPYEQYF
>TRBJ2-5|TRBV7-6|.|TRBD2
TGTGCCAGCAGCTTCACTCTAGCGGAGTACCAAGAGACCCAGTACTTC
CASSFTLAEYQETQYF
>TRBJ1-5|TRBV28|.|TRBD1
TGTGCCAGCAGAGGGGGCGGAGGTCAGCCCCAGCATTTT
CASRGGGGQPQHF
>TRBJ2-5|TRBV14|.|TRBD2
TGTGCCAGCAGCCAAGGACGGGGTGCGGGAGAAGGGCAAGAGACCCAGTACTTC
CASSQGRGAGEGQETQYF
>TRBJ2-7|TRBV6-5|.|.
TGTGCCAGCAGTTATAACAGCTACGAGCAGTACTTC
CASSYNSYEQYF
>TRBJ1-1|TRBV9|.|.
TGTGCCAGCAGCGTAGGGGGCGGCTGGAACACTGAAGCTTTCTTT
CASSVGGGWNTEAFF
>TRBJ1-2|TRBV5-1|.|TRBD1
TGCGCCAGCAGAACCCCCGGACAGGGGAATGGCTACACCTTC
CASRTPGQGNGYTF
>TRBJ2-7|TRBV4-1|.|TRBD2
TGCGCCAGCAGCCAACCTAGCGGGCGACCCTACGAGCAGTACTTC
CASSQPSGRPYEQYF
>TRBJ1-1|TRBV5-1|.|.
TGCGCCAGCAGCCCGGGTTCCATGGCTGAAGCTTTCTTT
CASSPGSMAEAFF
>TRBJ2-3|TRBV15|.|.
TGTGCCACCAGCAGGCCCCCCGGTACGCAGTATTTT
CATSRPPGTQYF
>TRBJ2-7|TRBV6-5|once|.
TGTGCCAGCAGTTATCTCCACGAGCAGTACTTC
CASSYLHEQYF
>TRBJ2-5|TRBV5-4|few|.
TGTGCCAGCAGCGCTGTCCGGGGGGCCCAAGAGACCCAGTACTTC
CASSAVRGAQETQYF
>TRBJ1-2|TRBV19|few|.
TGTGCCAGTGGTATGCCCGAGGGCCTATTCTTTGGCTACACCTTC
CASGMPEGLFFGYTF
>TRBJ1-4|TRBV11-2|.|.
TGTGCCAGCAGCTTTACCACTACTAATGAAAAACTGTTTTTT
CASSFTTTNEKLFF
>TRBJ1-1|TRBV18|few|.
TGTGCCAGCTCACCCCATCACACTGAAGCTTTCTTT
CASSPHHTEAFF
>TRBJ2-7|TRBV29-1|.|.
TGCAGCGTCAGGGTCCCCGTAGGCGAGCAGTACTTC
CSVRVPVGEQYF
>TRBJ2-1|TRBV4-1|.|TRBD2
TGCGCCAGCAGCCAAGATGTGAGCGGGAGGGTACGTGAGCAGTTCTTC
CASSQDVSGRVREQFF
>TRBJ1-1|TRBV7-9|.|TRBD1
TGTGCCAGCAGCGCAAGACAGGGCATGAACACTGAAGCTTTCTTT
CASSARQGMNTEAFF
>TRBJ2-7|TRBV9|.|.
TGTGCCAGCAGCCCTCAACAGGGATACTACGAGCAGTACTTC
CASSPQQGYYEQYF
>TRBJ2-5|TRBV9|once|.
TGTGCCAGCAGCTGGGAGGGGGGAGGTGCGGAGACCCAGTACTTC
CASSWEGGGAETQYF
>TRBJ1-1|TRBV6-1|few|.
TGTGCCAGCAGTGCACCACTGGGCTCGAACACTGAAGCTTTCTTT
CASSAPLGSNTEAFF
>TRBJ2-1|TRBV9|once|.
TGTGCCAGCAGCGTAATACCAGCCAATAGCGTGAGGGCCTACAATGAGCAGTTCTTC
CASSVIPANSVRAYNEQFF
>TRBJ1-3|TRBV7-2|.|.
TGTGCCAGCAGCTTAGGGTACAGCCTCACTGGAAACACCATATATTTT
CASSLGYSLTGNTIYF
>TRBJ1-5|TRBV5-8|.|.
TGTGCCAGCAGCCCCGGGACAAAAATCAATCAGCCCCAGCATTTT
CASSPGTKINQPQHF
>TRBJ2-7|TRBV5-1|.|.
TGCGCCAGCAGCTTAGGAGGATCGGGCGAGCAGTACTTC
CASSLGGSGEQYF
>TRBJ2-7|TRBV5-4|.|TRBD2
TGTGCCAGCAGCTTCGCCTCGGGTAGCGGGATAGGCGAGCAGTACTTC
CASSFASGSGIGEQYF
>TRBJ2-5|TRBV6-1|.|.
TGTGCCAGCAGTGCTCTAGACTGGCGGGGAGAGACCCAGTACTTC
CASSALDWRGETQYF
>TRBJ2-7|TRBV5-1|.|TRBD2
TGCGCCAGCAGCTCCCGTCCAGCGGGAGGGCGCGACGAGCAGTACTTC
CASSSRPAGGRDEQYF